The next 13 T cell receptor beta chains were all read from a single sample in a study of blood T cell repertoires in COVID-19 (dated by TCRdb to about 2020). The library was produced with the immunoSEQ multiplex PCR assay. TCRdb holds this immuneACCESS table with in-frame rearrangements only. Some clones are missing; in checked studies, unresolved V genes explain under half, and the rest has no known cause. The table for this sample lists almost 50,000 clones; around nine tenths of them were counted only once. The top ten hold 3.9% of the sample. The specimen sequenced was peripheral blood. The receptors were gathered from a human donor in a cohort sampled during active COVID-19.

The chain recombines TRBV24-1 with TRBJ1-3, with D unclear. The CDR3 contains 13 residues. CDR1 is KGHDR, CDR2 SFDVKD, per germline. V was pared by 6 bases and J by 4 bases, with 9 bases between. CDR3 loop: CATSPPGGNTIYF. CDR3 DNA: TGTGCCACCAGTCCCCCAGGAGGAAACACCATATATTTT.

This chain uses TRBV6-6 with TRBJ2-7, with 8 nucleotides matching TRBD2. The trim removed 5 bases at V and 2 bases at J, leaving 8 bases unmatched. The length of the CDR3 is 15 residues. The germline V gene encodes CDR1 MNHNY and CDR2 SVGAGI (reference sequence). The CDR3 DNA is TGTGCCAGCAGTAGCCCGGGAGGGAACCCCTACGAGCAGTACTTC. Translation: CASSSPGGNPYEQYF.

The V call is TRBV4-2, the J call TRBJ2-5, with TRBD1 as a possible D gene (5 bases). V gave up 0 bases and J gave up 5 bases, with 13 bases separating them. Germline assignment: CDR1 LGHNA and CDR2 YNFKEQ. The CDR3 has 15 residues. CDR3 nucleotide sequence: TGTGCCAGCAGCCAAGATGGACAATTAGAGGAGACCCAGTACTTC. Translating gives CASSQDGQLEETQYF.

The rearrangement links TRBV6-5 to TRBJ2-7; D possibly corresponds to TRBD2 (6 bases). This CDR3 is 14 amino acids long. Trimming stripped 8 bases from V and 7 bases from J, with 21 bases between. Germline V gives CDR1 MNHEY, CDR2 SVGAGI. The CDR3 spells CASRGNGPSREQYV. CDR3 coding DNA: TGTGCCAGCCGGGGGAACGGACCCTCACGGGAGCAGTACGTC.

The CDR3 sequence is CSVEHRRRGGGELFF. The CDR3 nucleotides are TGCAGCGTTGAACACCGTCGGCGGGGCGGCGGGGAGCTGTTTTTT. The chain links TRBV29-1 to TRBJ2-2; a possible D gene is TRBD2 (6 bases). The germline V gene has CDR1 SQVTM and CDR2 ANQGSEA. V lost 2 bases and J 7 bases, leaving 17 bases between the germline ends. CDR3 length: 15 amino acids.

As regards this clone: One end of the junction does not line up with germline, which may come from a read error. The chain joins TRBV2 to TRBJ1-1; D is uncertain. The CDR3 spans 11 residues. The V gene's germline CDR1 is SNHLY and CDR2 FYNNEI. The CDR3 region is CASSVDTEAFF. The CDR3 DNA follows: TGTGCCAGCAGTGTAGACACAGAAGCTTTCTTT.

V is TRBV16 and J is TRBJ1-1; weak D call: TRBD1 (6 bases). The CDR3 loop spans 15 amino acids. V lost 0 bases and J lost 4, with 12 bases in between. The germline V gene has CDR1 KGHSY and CDR2 FQNENV. CDR3 sequence reads: CASSQSIGGGTEAFF. Here the CDR3 DNA reads TGTGCCAGCAGCCAATCGATAGGGGGGGGCACTGAAGCTTTCTTT.

The genes are TRBV3-1 (or the pseudogene TRBV3-2) and TRBJ2-6, with TRBD1 as a possible D gene (5 bases). This CDR3 is built from 16 residues. Germline values: CDR1 LGHDT, CDR2 YNNKEL (reference sequence). Trimming pared 5 bases from V and 2 bases from J, leaving 13 bases between. CDR3 protein: CASSSGRSPGANVLTF. Here the CDR3 DNA reads TGTGCCAGCAGCTCAGGGCGGAGCCCTGGGGCCAACGTCCTGACTTTC.

The chain employs TRBV21-1 and TRBJ1-2; TRBD1 was called by the table and not checked on the DNA. TRBV21-1 is flagged as a pseudogene. This CDR3 is 14 amino acids long. The DNA for the CDR3 is TGTGCCAGCAGCAAGGCAGGGGTGAGTAATGGCTACACCTTC. This encodes CASSKAGVSNGYTF.

DNA for the CDR3: TGTGCCAGCAGCTCGATGGAGACCCAAGAGACCCAGTACTTC. Translating gives CASSSMETQETQYF. The rearrangement links TRBV7-9 to TRBJ2-5; D gene uncertain. CDR3 size: 14 residues. Between the trimmed V and J ends, which lost 4 bases and 1 base, there was a span of 10 bases. Germline V gives CDR1 SEHNR, CDR2 FQNEAQ (reference sequence).

The chain links TRBV24-1 to TRBJ2-3; TRBD1 matches at 8 bases. CDR1 KGHDR and CDR2 SFDVKD come from the germline V gene. The CDR3 loop spans 15 amino acids. After removal of 10 bases from V and 2 bases from J, the junction contained 10 bases not matched to a gene. Here the CDR3 reads CATANRDRTTDTQYF. In DNA form, the CDR3 reads TGTGCCACTGCTAACCGGGACAGGACCACAGATACGCAGTATTTT.

The chain employs TRBV29-1 and TRBJ2-1; TRBD2 might be the D (5 bases). V lost 4 bases to trimming and J lost 7 bases, with 8 bases between them. There are 11 residues in the CDR3. The germline V gene encodes CDR1 SQVTM and CDR2 ANQGSEA. CDR3 in amino acids: CSVVRGNEQFF. In nucleotides, the CDR3 is TGCAGCGTTGTTAGAGGGAATGAGCAGTTCTTC.

This CDR3 reads CASSLDRAANQPQHF. In nucleotides, the CDR3 is TGTGCCAGCAGCTTGGACAGGGCGGCCAATCAGCCCCAGCATTTT. The chain employs TRBV5-6 and TRBJ1-5; D may be TRBD1 (6 bases). Trimming stripped 0 bases from V and 3 bases from J, with 10 bases between. This CDR3 has 15 residues. Per the germline V gene, CDR1 is SGHDT and CDR2 is YYEEEE.